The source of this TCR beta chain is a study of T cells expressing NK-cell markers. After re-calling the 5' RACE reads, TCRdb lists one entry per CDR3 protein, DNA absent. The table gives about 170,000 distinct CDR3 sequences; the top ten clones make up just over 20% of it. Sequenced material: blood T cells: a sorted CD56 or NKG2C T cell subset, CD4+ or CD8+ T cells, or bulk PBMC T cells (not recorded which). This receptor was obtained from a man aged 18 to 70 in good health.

CDR3 sequence: CASALDSGLTGELFF. This chain connects TRBV2 to TRBJ2-2; TCRdb calls TRBD2, which cannot be checked without DNA. The CDR3 has 15 residues. Germline V gene data show CDR1 as SNHLY and CDR2 as FYNNEI.